This T cell receptor (beta chain) derives from a study of blood T cell repertoires in COVID-19. Study context: Researchers got acute and convalescent COVID-19 samples from the United States, Italy and Spain. Sources were T cells, B-cell-depleted T cells, or PBMCs; the material itself was cDNA or gDNA.

Per the original methods: Amplification with reference gene primers provided the estimates of nucleated cell counts. Only in-frame clones appear in the TCRdb table, and some are missing; sequencing was by immunoSEQ multiplex PCR. V, J and clone size reflect that table, while D and trimming were determined from the DNA. The repertoire holds about 240,000 clones, with around 86% as singletons. CDR3 length equals 14 residues. The junction had 4 bases not matched to a gene; V was cut back by 6 bases and J by 5 bases. The germline CDR1 and CDR2 sequences are WNHNN and SYGVQD (reference sequence). The gene calls are TRBV10-1 and TRBJ2-2; TRBD1 matches 9 bases. The specimen was peripheral blood. The TCR sequence derives from an older woman with active or convalescent COVID-19. The DNA for the CDR3 is TGCGCCAGCAGGGGACAGGGTGGTACCGGGGAGCTGTTTTTT. Amino acids: CASRGQGGTGELFF.